This T cell receptor beta chain was profiled in a study of shared clonotypes between healthy human individuals. About the research overall: CD8 memory received one plate per donor, CD8 naive two, CD4 memory three and CD4 naive three.

Libraries were prepared by immunoSEQ multiplex PCR; TCRdb keeps only in-frame clonotypes and omits some of them. The sample has a few million clones; just over 90% are singletons. CD45RO-negative, CCR7-positively selected cells formed the naive CD8 fraction, excluding terminally differentiated effector memory CD45RA+ cells. As concerns this clone: The antigen remains undetermined.

Study conclusions and caveats: Across a handful of donors, naive CD4 shared 4.5% to 6%, naive CD8 approximately 3.5%, memory CD4 over 2%, memory CD8 under 0.5%. Among donors, the sharing of clonotypes was expected to be influenced by sequencing depth. The represented genetic and exposure-history diversity was limited by the small number of donors.

V was shortened by 10 bases and J by 3 bases, with 7 bases between the two germline ends. Germline loops: CDR1 SGHTS, CDR2 YDEGEE. The CDR3 spans 11 residues. The rearrangement links TRBV5-8 to TRBJ2-2; D gene unclear. Sequencing used naive CD8+ T cells from PBMCs. This clonotype was obtained from a man aged 18 to 30 in good health. Some clones in this sample may be carry-over from other donors' samples. CDR3 sequence reads: CAAGDTGELFF. The CDR3 region has the DNA TGTGCCGCTGGGGACACCGGGGAGCTGTTTTTT.